A single sample is the source of the 10 T cell receptor beta chains below, sequenced in a study of response to subunit inactivated influenza vaccine. TCRdb used MiXCR to reprocess the RT-PCR reads, holding one entry per CDR3 protein. This sample has over 800,000 distinct CDR3 sequences, with approximately 22% found just once. Source: PBMCs from blood, taken less than 6 days after vaccination. The receptors originated from a man over 45 who received an inactivated influenza vaccine.

This clonotype occurred a few times. V usage is TRBV20-1 and J usage is TRBJ1-6; the D is unclear. There are 16 residues in the CDR3. V shed 0 bases and J shed 0 bases, with 9 bases lying between them. Germline-derived CDR1 and CDR2 are DFQATT and SNEGSKA (reference sequence). The CDR3, as DNA: TGCAGTGCTAGAGATCACCGGAGCTCCTATAATTCACCCCTCCACTTT. Protein product: CSARDHRSSYNSPLHF.

This chain connects TRBV7-2 to TRBJ1-2; tentative D call: TRBD1 (5 bases). V was pared by 2 bases and J by 4 bases, with 17 bases between. This CDR3 has 16 amino acids. CDR1 SGHTA and CDR2 FQGNSA come from the germline V gene. This chain's CDR3 is CASSLSQGGFGYGYTF. The CDR3 region has the DNA TGTGCCAGCAGCTTATCCCAGGGTGGATTTGGCTATGGCTACACCTTC.

This sequence joins TRBV5-6 and TRBJ2-1, with 7 bases identical to TRBD1. CDR3 length: 15 amino acids. V lost 3 bases and J lost 3; bases outside the gene matches: 6. Germline V CDR1 and CDR2: SGHDT, YYEEEE. CDR3 loop: CASSSGQVYYNEQFF. CDR3 sequence (DNA): TGTGCCAGCAGCTCTGGACAGGTATACTACAATGAGCAGTTCTTC. The whole variable domain, filled in from reference TRBV5-6 and TRBJ2-1, reads DAGVTQSPTHLIKTRGQQVTLRCSPKSGHDTVSWYQQALGQGPQFIFQYYEEEERQRGNFPDRFSGHQFPNYSSELNVNALLLGDSALYLCASSSGQVYYNEQFFGPGTRLTVL.

There are a few counts of this clonotype. A junction boundary mismatches the germline segment, possibly from a read error. V is TRBV11-2 and J is TRBJ2-7, with unresolved D. CDR3 length: 13 amino acids. Germline V CDR1 and CDR2: SGHAT, FQNNGV. The CDR3 DNA reads TGTGCCAGCAGCCAGGAACTATCCCTCCCCGCGGTCTTC. This codes for CASSQELSLPAVF.

This chain joins TRBV10-3 and TRBJ2-3, with D perhaps matching TRBD2 (6 bases). The CDR3 sequence is 14 residues long. V shed 6 bases and J shed 4 bases, with 14 bases lying between them. Germline CDR1 and CDR2: ENHRY and SYGVKD. As DNA, the CDR3 is TGTGCCATCAGGTCGGAGGGTAGAGCAGATACGCAGTATTTT. It translates to CAIRSEGRADTQYF.

The rearrangement joins TRBV20-1 to TRBJ2-3; TRBD1 is a possible D gene (6 bases). The V end was cut by 2 bases, the J end by 2 bases, with 14 bases between. The germline CDR1 and CDR2 sequences are DFQATT and SNEGSKA (reference sequence). The CDR3 runs to 15 residues. The CDR3 DNA reads as TGCAGTGCTAGACGACCGGGACACCTCACAGATACGCAGTATTTT. Protein product: CSARRPGHLTDTQYF.

There are many counts of this clonotype. V is TRBV18 and J is TRBJ1-2, with D perhaps TRBD1 (6 bases). Germline values: CDR1 KGHSH, CDR2 LQKENI. V lost 5 bases and J lost 1, with 14 bases in between. The CDR3 extends over 15 amino acids. Here the CDR3 reads CASSTTGLNNYGYTF. CDR3 coding DNA: TGTGCCAGCTCAACCACAGGGCTCAATAACTATGGCTACACCTTC.

The chain joins TRBV20-1 to TRBJ2-1, with 7 bases identical to TRBD2. CDR3 length: 15 residues. J lost 5 bases, V lost 4 bases, and 11 bases had no gene match. Per the germline V gene, CDR1 is DFQATT and CDR2 is SNEGSKA (reference sequence). This CDR3 is CSATRRSGGNNEQFF. As DNA, the CDR3 is TGCAGTGCTACTCGAAGGTCGGGGGGAAACAATGAGCAGTTCTTC.

This clonotype was observed a handful of times. V gene TRBV21-1 combines with J gene TRBJ2-1; the table's D call TRBD2 went unverified against the DNA. TRBV21-1 is described as a pseudogene. The CDR3 consists of 17 residues. The CDR3 is CASSRICGEDPHNEQFF. The CDR3 DNA reads as TGTGCCAGCAGCAGGATATGTGGGGAGGACCCACACAATGAGCAGTTCTTC.

This clonotype was recorded a few times. The chain is built from TRBV28 and TRBJ2-7; weak D call: TRBD1 (6 bases). CDR3 length: 15 amino acids. With 6 bases removed from V and 4 bases from J, the gap between germline ends came to 19 bases. From germline, CDR1 is MDHEN and CDR2 SYDVKM. This CDR3 is CASSNRDKGSYEQYF. The CDR3 coding sequence is TGTGCCAGCAGCAACCGGGACAAGGGCTCGTACGAGCAGTACTTC. The complete variable domain, with remaining parts taken from reference TRBV28 and TRBJ2-7, reads DVKVTQSSRYLVKRTGEKVFLECVQDMDHENMFWYRQDPGLGLRLIYFSYDVKMKEKGDIPEGYSVSREKKERFSLILESASTNQTSMYLCASSNRDKGSYEQYFGPGTRLTVT.